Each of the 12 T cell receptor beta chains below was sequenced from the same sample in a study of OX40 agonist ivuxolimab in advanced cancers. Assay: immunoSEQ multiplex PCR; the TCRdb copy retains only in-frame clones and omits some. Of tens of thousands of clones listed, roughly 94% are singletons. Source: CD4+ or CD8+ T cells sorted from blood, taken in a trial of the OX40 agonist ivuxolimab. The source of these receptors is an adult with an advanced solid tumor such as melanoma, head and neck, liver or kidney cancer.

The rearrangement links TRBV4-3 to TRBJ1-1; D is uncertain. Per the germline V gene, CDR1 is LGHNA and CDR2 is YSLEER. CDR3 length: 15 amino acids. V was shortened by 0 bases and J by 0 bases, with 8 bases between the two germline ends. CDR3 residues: CASSQDVPMNTEAFF. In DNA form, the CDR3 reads TGCGCCAGCAGCCAAGATGTACCGATGAACACTGAAGCTTTCTTT.

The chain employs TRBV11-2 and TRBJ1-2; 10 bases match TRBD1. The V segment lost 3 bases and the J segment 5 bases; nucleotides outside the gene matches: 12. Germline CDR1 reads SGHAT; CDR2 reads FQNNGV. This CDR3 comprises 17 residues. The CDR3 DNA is TGTGCCAGCAGCTTGCGCTCCGGGACAGGGGAGGCTTATGGCTACACCTTC. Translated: CASSLRSGTGEAYGYTF.

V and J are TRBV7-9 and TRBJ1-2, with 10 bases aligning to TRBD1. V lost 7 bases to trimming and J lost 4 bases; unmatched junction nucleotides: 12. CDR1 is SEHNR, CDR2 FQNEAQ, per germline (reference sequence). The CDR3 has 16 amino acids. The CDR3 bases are TGTGCCAGCACCCCCCAGCTGACAGGGGGCGGCTATGGCTACACCTTC. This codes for CASTPQLTGGGYGYTF. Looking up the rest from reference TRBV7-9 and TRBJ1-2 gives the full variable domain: DTGVSQNPRHKITKRGQNVTFRCDPISEHNRLYWYRQTLGQGPEFLTYFQNEAQLEKSRLLSDRFSAERPKGSFSTLEIQRTEQGDSAMYLCASTPQLTGGGYGYTFGSGTRLTVV.

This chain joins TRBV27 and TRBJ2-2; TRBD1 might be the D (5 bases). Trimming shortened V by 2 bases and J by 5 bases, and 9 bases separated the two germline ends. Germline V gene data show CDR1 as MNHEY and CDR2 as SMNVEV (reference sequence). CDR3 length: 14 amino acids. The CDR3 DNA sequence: TGTGCCAGCAGTTTAAATCCAGGGACCGGGGAGCTGTTTTTT. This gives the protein CASSLNPGTGELFF.

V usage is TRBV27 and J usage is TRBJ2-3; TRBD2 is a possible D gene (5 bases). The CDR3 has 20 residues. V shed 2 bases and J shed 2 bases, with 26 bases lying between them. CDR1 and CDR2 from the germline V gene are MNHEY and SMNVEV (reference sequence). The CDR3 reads CASSLRQTTSFNPFTDTQYF. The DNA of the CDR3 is TGTGCCAGCAGTTTAAGGCAGACTACCAGCTTCAACCCATTCACAGATACGCAGTATTTT.

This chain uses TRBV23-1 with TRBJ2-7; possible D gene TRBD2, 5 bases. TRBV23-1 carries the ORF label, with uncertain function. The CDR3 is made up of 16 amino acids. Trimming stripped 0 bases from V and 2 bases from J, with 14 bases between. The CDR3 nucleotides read TGCGCCAGCAGTCAATCGAGGGTCCAAACTGCCTACGAGCAGTACTTC. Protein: CASSQSRVQTAYEQYF.

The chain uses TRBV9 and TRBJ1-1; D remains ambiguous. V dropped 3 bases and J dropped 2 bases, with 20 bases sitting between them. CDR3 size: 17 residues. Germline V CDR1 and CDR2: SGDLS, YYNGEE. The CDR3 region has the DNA TGTGCCAGCAGCGAGGACCCGATGGCAGCGGTTAACACTGAAGCTTTCTTT. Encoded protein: CASSEDPMAAVNTEAFF. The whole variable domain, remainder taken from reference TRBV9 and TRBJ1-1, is DSGVTQTPKHLITATGQRVTLRCSPRSGDLSVYWYQQSLDQGLQFLIQYYNGEERAKGNILERFSAQQFPDLHSELNLSSLELGDSALYFCASSEDPMAAVNTEAFFGQGTRLTVV.

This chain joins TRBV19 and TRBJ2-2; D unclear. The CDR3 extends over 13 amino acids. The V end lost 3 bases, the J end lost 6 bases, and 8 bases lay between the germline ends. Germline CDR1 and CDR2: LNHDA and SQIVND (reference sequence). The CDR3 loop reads CASSIGLSGELFF. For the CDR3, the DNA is TGTGCCAGTAGTATCGGGCTGTCCGGGGAGCTGTTTTTT.

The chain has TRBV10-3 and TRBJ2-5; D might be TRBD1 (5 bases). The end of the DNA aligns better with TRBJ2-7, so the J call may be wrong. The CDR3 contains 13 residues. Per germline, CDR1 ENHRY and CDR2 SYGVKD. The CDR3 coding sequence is TGTGCCATCAATGACTCAGACAGCTACGAGCAGTACTTC. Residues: CAINDSDSYEQYF.

Written as DNA, the CDR3 is TGTGCCAGCAGCGGGACGGGGGTTGAAGCTTTCTTT. Translating gives CASSGTGVEAFF. The V gene is TRBV7-6, the J gene TRBJ1-1, with a possible D match to TRBD1 (5 bases). The CDR3 has 12 amino acids. V dropped 5 bases and J dropped 7 bases, with 11 bases sitting between them. The germline gives CDR1 SGHVS, CDR2 FNYEAQ.

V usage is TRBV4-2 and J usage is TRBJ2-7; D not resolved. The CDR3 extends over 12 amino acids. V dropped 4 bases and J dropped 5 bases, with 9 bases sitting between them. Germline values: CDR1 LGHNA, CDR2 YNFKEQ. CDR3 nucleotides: TGTGCCAGCAGCCCCTCTGGGAACGAGCAGTACTTC. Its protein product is CASSPSGNEQYF.

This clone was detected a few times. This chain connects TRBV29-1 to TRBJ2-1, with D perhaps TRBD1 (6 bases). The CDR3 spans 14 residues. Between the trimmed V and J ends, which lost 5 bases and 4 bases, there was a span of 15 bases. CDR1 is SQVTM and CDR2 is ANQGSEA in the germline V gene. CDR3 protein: CSVRPGQDYNEQFF. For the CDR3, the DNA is TGCAGCGTTCGTCCGGGACAAGATTACAATGAGCAGTTCTTC.